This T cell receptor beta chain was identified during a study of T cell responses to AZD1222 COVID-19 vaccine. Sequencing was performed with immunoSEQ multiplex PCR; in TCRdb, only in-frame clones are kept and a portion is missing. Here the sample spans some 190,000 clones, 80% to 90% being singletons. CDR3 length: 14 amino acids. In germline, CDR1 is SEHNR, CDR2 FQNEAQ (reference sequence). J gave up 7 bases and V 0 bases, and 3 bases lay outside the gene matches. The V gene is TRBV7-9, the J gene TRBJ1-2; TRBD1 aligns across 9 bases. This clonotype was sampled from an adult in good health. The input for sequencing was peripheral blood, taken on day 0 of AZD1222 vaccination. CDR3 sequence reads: CASSLARDRAGYTF. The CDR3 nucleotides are TGTGCCAGCAGCTTAGCCCGGGACAGGGCTGGCTACACCTTC.